The rows below give T cell receptor beta chains drawn from one sample of a study of cytomegalovirus exposure and HLA in healthy donors. Sequencing used immunoSEQ multiplex PCR; TCRdb keeps in-frame clones, though not all of them. This table holds about 160,000 clones, just under 80% found once. Specimen: PBMCs. Every receptor here comes from a woman aged 40 to 50 in good health and CMV-seropositive. CDR3s include the opening cysteine and the closing phenylalanine or tryptophan. Each record gives: V gene, J gene, D gene, clone size, CDR3 protein. D genes are given only for firm matches. Where a row states a size, it is once, few, many or the class of an expanded clone; other rows omit it.

TRBV2	TRBJ2-1	TRBD2	-	CASSERGGNEQFF
TRBV5-6	TRBJ1-3	-	-	CASSVIWPGNTIYF
TRBV27	TRBJ1-1	TRBD1	-	CASGQGGDTEAFF
TRBV5-1	TRBJ2-5	TRBD2	-	CASRPGLVRETQYF
TRBV18	TRBJ1-3	TRBD1	-	CASSPVTGSRGTIYF
TRBV9	TRBJ1-5	TRBD1	-	CASSVGTGPNQPQHF
TRBV4-3	TRBJ2-1	TRBD2	-	CASSQGLAIGNEQFF
TRBV5-1	TRBJ1-2	TRBD1	once	CASRWTGENYGYTF
TRBV5-4	TRBJ2-1	TRBD2	-	CASSQTATSGGDEQFF
TRBV6-5	TRBJ1-2	-	-	CVSGQGGGYTF
TRBV7-8	TRBJ1-2	-	once	CASSLVAWGQGYGYTF
TRBV30	TRBJ1-2	-	-	CAWSPGHPGGYTF
TRBV4-3	TRBJ1-1	TRBD1	-	CASSQGQGAHTEAFF
TRBV19	TRBJ2-2	-	-	CASSRRGGGNTGELFF
TRBV5-1	TRBJ1-1	-	few	CASRIAAGENTEAFF
TRBV6-1	TRBJ1-2	-	-	CASSERGRNYGYTF
TRBV4-2	TRBJ1-2	-	-	CASSHATGSASSYGYTF
TRBV15	TRBJ2-1	TRBD1	-	CATSIIGTVPANEQFF
TRBV28	TRBJ2-6	-	-	CASTESGANGLTF
TRBV11-2	TRBJ2-7	TRBD1	once	CASSLGQGASYEQYF
TRBV5-4	TRBJ1-4	TRBD1	-	CASSDRDRGGEKLFF
TRBV11-2	TRBJ1-4	-	once	CASSADPGTEKLFF
TRBV25-1	TRBJ2-7	TRBD1	-	CASSHPTGVGQYF
TRBV7-6	TRBJ1-5	TRBD1	-	CASSLRDRDDQPQHF
TRBV29-1	TRBJ2-3	-	few	CSVANRLATDTQYF
TRBV5-4	TRBJ1-1	-	-	CASSPGILENTEAFF
TRBV7-6	TRBJ1-5	-	-	CASSVDGGGSQPQHF
TRBV13	TRBJ1-6	TRBD1	-	CASSFQQGGNSPLHF